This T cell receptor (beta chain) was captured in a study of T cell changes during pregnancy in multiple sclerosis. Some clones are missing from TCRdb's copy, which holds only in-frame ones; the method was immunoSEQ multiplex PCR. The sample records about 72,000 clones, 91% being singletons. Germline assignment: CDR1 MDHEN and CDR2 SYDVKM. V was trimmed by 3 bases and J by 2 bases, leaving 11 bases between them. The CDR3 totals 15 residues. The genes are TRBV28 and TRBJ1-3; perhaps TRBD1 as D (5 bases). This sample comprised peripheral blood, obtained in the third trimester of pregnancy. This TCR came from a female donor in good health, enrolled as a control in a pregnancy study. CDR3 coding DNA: TGTGCCAGCAGTTTGTTCCAGGGAACTGGAAACACCATATATTTT. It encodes CASSLFQGTGNTIYF.